This entry is about one TCR beta chain. Per the authors' pipeline: Cell counts per sample came from amplifying reference gene primers. Measured with immunoSEQ multiplex PCR; TCRdb has only the in-frame clones, and not every one. That table furnishes V, J and clone size, whereas the DNA furnished D and trimming. The sample gives about 100,000 clones, about 90% of which show up once; about 2.2% is in the top ten. The data were obtained in a study of blood T cell repertoires in COVID-19. Looking at the study overall: Collection of acute and convalescent COVID-19 samples took place in the United States, Italy and Spain. T cells, B-cell-depleted T cells, or PBMCs supplied cDNA or gDNA.

This CDR3 spans 13 amino acids. V lost 0 bases to trimming and J lost 0 bases, with 3 bases between them. Germline V gene lookup returns CDR1 SGDLS and CDR2 YYNGEE. The chain recombines TRBV9 with TRBJ1-1, with unresolved D. The sample consisted of peripheral blood. This TCR derives from a human donor in a cohort sampled during active COVID-19. CDR3 protein: CASSVAVNTEAFF. The CDR3 nucleotides are TGTGCCAGCAGCGTAGCGGTGAACACTGAAGCTTTCTTT.